The 2 T cell receptor beta chains given below trace back to one sample, sequenced in a study of Graves' ophthalmopathy and Graves' hyperthyroidism. RNA transcripts were the template, and TCR beta CDR3 regions were amplified from them. RT-PCR in the first round used HTBI primers; a second-round multiplex PCR followed. TCRdb ran MiXCR on the multiplex PCR reads and lists one entry per CDR3 protein. The table records some 410,000 distinct CDR3 sequences, around 21% of them present only once. Sequencing was done on a sample of peripheral blood. These receptors originate from a woman between 18 and 29 years old with stable Graves' hyperthyroidism.

Ten or more counts support this clonotype. The DNA for the CDR3 is TGTGCCGGGTCGCGGGGTGGCAATCAGCCCCAGCATTTT. Translation: CAGSRGGNQPQHF. V gene TRBV7-9 combines with J gene TRBJ1-5, with D unresolved. V lost 11 bases and J 2 bases, leaving 13 bases between the germline ends. This CDR3 is built from 13 residues. CDR1 is SEHNR and CDR2 is FQNEAQ in the germline V gene (reference sequence).

V is TRBV6-1 and J is TRBJ1-2, with a tentative D call TRBD1 (6 bases). Germline CDR1 is MNHNS and CDR2 is SASEGT. Trimming shortened V by 2 bases and J by 4 bases, and 14 bases separated the two germline ends. CDR3 size: 15 residues. The CDR3 loop is CASSETTDSLYGYTF. The CDR3 DNA sequence: TGTGCCAGCAGTGAAACCACGGACAGCCTCTATGGCTACACCTTC.